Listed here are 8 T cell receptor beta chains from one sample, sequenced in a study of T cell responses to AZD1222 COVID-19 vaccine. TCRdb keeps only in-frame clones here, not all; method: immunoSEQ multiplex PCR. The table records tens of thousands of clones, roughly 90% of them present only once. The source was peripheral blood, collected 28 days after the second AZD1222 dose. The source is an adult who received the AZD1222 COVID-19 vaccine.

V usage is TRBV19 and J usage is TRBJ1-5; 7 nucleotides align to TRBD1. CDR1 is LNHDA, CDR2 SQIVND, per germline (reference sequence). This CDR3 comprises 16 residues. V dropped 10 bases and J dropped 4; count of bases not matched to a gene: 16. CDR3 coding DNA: TGTGCCACCCGGAGAGGGTTACAGGGGTGGAATCAGCCCCAGCATTTT. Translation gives CATRRGLQGWNQPQHF.

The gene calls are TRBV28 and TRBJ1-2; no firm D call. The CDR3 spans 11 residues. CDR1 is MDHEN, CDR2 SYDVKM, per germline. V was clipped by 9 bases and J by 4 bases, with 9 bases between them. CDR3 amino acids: CASTGLYGYTF. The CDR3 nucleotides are TGTGCCAGTACCGGTCTCTATGGCTACACCTTC.

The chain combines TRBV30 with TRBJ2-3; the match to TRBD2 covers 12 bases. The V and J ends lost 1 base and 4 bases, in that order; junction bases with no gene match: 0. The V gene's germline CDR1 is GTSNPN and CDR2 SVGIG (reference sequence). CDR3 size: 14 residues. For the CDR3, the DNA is TGTGCCTGGAGTGGACTAGCGGGGGCAGATACGCAGTATTTT. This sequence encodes CAWSGLAGADTQYF.

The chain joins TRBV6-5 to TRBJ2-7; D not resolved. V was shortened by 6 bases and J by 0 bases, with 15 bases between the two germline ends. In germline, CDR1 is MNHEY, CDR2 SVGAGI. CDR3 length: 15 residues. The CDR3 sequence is CASSPRAGSSYEQYF. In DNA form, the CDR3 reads TGTGCCAGCAGCCCCCGCGCAGGCAGCTCCTACGAGCAGTACTTC.

CDR3 DNA: TGTGCCAGTAGTATGGACAGGGCGTACGAGCAGTACTTC. This translates into CASSMDRAYEQYF. This chain uses TRBV19 with TRBJ2-7; 8 nucleotides line up with TRBD1. The CDR3 is 13 amino acids. V lost 3 bases, J lost 4 bases, and 2 bases stayed unmatched. Germline V gene data show CDR1 as LNHDA and CDR2 as SQIVND (reference sequence).

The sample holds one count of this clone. The CDR3 bases are TGTGCCAGCAGTGAAACTCCCCTCGGGCTAGGGGATTACGAGCAGTACTTC. Its translation is CASSETPLGLGDYEQYF. This chain links TRBV6-1 with TRBJ2-7; maybe TRBD1 (5 bases). This CDR3 spans 17 amino acids. Germline CDR1 reads MNHNS; CDR2 reads SASEGT. V lost 2 bases and J lost 4, with 21 bases in between.

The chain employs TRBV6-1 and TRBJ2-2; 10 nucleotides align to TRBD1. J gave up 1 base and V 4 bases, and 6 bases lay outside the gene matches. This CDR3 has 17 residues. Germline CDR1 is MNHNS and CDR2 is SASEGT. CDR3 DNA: TGTGCCAGCAGTGGACGACAGGGGGCATTGAACACCGGGGAGCTGTTTTTT. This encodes CASSGRQGALNTGELFF.

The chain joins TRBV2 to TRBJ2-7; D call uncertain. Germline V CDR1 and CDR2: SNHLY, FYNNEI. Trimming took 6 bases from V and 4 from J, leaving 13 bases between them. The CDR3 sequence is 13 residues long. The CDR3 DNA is TGTGCCAGCAGGGCCGGGCCTCGATACGAGCAGTACTTC. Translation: CASRAGPRYEQYF.